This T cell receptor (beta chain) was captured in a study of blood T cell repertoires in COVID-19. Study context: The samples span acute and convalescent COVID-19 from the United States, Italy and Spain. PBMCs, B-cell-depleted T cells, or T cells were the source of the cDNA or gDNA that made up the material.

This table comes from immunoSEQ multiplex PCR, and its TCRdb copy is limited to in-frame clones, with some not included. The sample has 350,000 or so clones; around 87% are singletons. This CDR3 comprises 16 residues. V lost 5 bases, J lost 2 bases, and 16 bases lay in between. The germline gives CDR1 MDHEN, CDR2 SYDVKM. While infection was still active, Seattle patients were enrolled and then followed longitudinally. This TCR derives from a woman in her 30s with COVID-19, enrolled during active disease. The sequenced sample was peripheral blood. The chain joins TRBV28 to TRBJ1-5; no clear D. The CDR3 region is CASSTRGGWGNQPQHF. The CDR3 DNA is TGTGCCAGCAGTACCCGGGGTGGATGGGGCAATCAGCCCCAGCATTTT.